The present T cell receptor (beta chain) was sequenced within a study of the immune and genomic landscape of osteosarcoma (TCRdb year 2020). Study-wide context: A total of 45 to 60 pediatric and adult patients with high-grade osteosarcoma made up the overall cohort, and the median age at diagnosis was approximately 25 years (range roughly 5-81). In the overall cohort, approximately 59% of patients were male, and localized disease at diagnosis was presented by about four fifths of patients. The cohort was enriched for poor-risk disease, as unfavorable pathologic response to standard therapy was shown in more than 71% of the cohort and 67% of the cohort were deceased. A few patients contributed a couple of samples from the same tumor site. TCR sequencing results were integrated with transcriptome, protein array and immunostaining data to characterize the osteosarcoma immunogenomic landscape. An explanation for the limited clinical activity of immune checkpoint inhibitors in osteosarcoma was sought in the study. Osteosarcoma specimens were profiled with whole genome, RNA and T-cell receptor sequencing plus immunohistochemistry and reverse phase protein arrays so that immunogenic potential could be defined.

Post-treatment primary, local recurrence and metastasis tumors from poor-prognosis patients were used as specimens. Via the germline V gene, CDR1 is SGDLS and CDR2 YYNGEE. Spanning cysteine to phenylalanine, the CDR3 consists of 15 amino acids. Only the CDR3 DNA stays, 45 bases, in frame from base 1. Trimming costs V 4 bases and J 1 base, and their ends lie 14 bases apart. On this clone itself: This clone's antigen is unknown. No quality values exist for individual bases; no much larger clone is one base distant.

Study-level results and caveats: Clonality benchmarks were derived from external normal skin and healthy peripheral blood data rather than from matched normal tissue. TCR productive clonality was higher in the immune-hot C3 cluster than the cold C1 cluster but still low overall. Sample size was not determined by any statistical method, because osteosarcoma is rare and every possible sample was collected. Along with the frozen tumor specimens, matched blood was collected from just two patients. In five cases, a single hyperexpanded clone dominated the repertoire, and each of these five cases had fewer than 100 T-cell clonotypes. Productive TCR clonality was found to be low overall, with an average of 0.09 and a maximum of 0.3, which suggested limited T-cell clonal expansion.

TCR beta chain CDR3 regions were immunosequenced using the ImmunoSEQ Assay (Adaptive Biotechnologies). The source study handled its data this way. TCRB rearrangements, read counts, read proportions and gene usage were exported through the ImmunoSEQ Analyzer platform. T-cell clonality was computed as 1 minus Pielou's evenness on productive rearrangements. In the clonal space homeostasis analysis, clonotypes were binned as rare, small, medium, large or hyperexpanded (0.01 to 1 of the repertoire). TCR productive clonality was compared across immune clusters C1, C2 and C3 using the Wilcoxon rank sum test. TCRdb's version of the immuneACCESS table is confined to in-frame rearrangements and falls short of the full clone set. An unresolved V gene accounts for under half of the shortfall where checked; the remainder is of unknown origin. V and J calls and clone size are given by that table; D and trimming were obtained from the DNA. This sample gives over 1,500 clones in total; 65% of them show up just once. The biggest ten clones account for around 20% of the sample.

The rearrangement combines TRBV9 with TRBJ2-5, and the D gene may be TRBD1, 5 bases matching. Source material: primary tumor tissue from the T10 vertebra. In the paper's terms, the cell subset or site label means: resected primary osteosarcoma tumor. This receptor was identified in a man in his late teens or twenties with osteosarcoma. The age is the age at diagnosis. The sequence in DNA is TGTGCCAGCAGCCCACGGACAAGTTTCCAAGAGACCCAGTACTTC. Protein translation: CASSPRTSFQETQYF.